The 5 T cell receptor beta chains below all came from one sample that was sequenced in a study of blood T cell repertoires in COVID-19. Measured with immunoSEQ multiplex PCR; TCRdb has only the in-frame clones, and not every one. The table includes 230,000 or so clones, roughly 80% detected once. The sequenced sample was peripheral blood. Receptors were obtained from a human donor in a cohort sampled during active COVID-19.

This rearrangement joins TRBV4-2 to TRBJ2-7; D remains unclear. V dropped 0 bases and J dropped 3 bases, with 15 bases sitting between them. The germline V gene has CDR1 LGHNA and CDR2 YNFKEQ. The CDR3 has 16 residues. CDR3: CASSQDETPASYEQYF. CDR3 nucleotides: TGTGCCAGCAGCCAAGATGAGACTCCGGCGAGCTACGAGCAGTACTTC.

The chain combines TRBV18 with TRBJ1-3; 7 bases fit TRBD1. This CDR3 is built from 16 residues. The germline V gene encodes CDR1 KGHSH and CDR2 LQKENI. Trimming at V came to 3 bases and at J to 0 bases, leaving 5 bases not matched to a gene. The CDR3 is CASSPGQANSGNTIYF. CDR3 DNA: TGTGCCAGCTCACCCGGACAGGCGAACTCTGGAAACACCATATATTTT. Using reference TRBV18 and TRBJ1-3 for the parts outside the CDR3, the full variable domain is NAGVMQNPRHLVRRRGQEARLRCSPMKGHSHVYWYRQLPEEGLKFMVYLQKENIIDESGMPKERFSAEFPKEGPSILRIQQVVRGDSAAYFCASSPGQANSGNTIYFGEGSWLTVV.

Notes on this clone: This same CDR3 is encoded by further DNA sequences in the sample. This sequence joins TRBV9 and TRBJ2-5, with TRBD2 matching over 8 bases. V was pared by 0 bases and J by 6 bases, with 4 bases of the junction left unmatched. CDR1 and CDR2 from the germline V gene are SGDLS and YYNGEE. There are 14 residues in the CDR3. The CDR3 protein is CASSVAAGGQTQYF. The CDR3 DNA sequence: TGTGCCAGCAGCGTAGCGGCGGGAGGACAGACCCAGTACTTC.

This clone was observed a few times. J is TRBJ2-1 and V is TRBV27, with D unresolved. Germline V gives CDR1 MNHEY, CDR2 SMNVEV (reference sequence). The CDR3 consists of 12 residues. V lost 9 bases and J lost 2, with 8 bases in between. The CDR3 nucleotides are TGTGCCAGTTTCGCTACCTACAATGAGCAGTTCTTC. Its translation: CASFATYNEQFF.

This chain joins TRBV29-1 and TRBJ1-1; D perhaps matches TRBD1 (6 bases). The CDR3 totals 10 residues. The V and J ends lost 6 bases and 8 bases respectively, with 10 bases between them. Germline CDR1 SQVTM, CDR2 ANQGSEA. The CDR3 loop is CSVQGPEAFF. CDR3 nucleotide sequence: TGCAGCGTCCAGGGGCCCGAAGCTTTCTTT. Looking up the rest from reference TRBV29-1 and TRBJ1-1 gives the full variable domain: SAVISQKPSRDICQRGTSLTIQCQVDSQVTMMFWYRQQPGQSLTLIATANQGSEATYESGFVIDKFPISRPNLTFSTLTVSNMSPEDSSIYLCSVQGPEAFFGQGTRLTVV.